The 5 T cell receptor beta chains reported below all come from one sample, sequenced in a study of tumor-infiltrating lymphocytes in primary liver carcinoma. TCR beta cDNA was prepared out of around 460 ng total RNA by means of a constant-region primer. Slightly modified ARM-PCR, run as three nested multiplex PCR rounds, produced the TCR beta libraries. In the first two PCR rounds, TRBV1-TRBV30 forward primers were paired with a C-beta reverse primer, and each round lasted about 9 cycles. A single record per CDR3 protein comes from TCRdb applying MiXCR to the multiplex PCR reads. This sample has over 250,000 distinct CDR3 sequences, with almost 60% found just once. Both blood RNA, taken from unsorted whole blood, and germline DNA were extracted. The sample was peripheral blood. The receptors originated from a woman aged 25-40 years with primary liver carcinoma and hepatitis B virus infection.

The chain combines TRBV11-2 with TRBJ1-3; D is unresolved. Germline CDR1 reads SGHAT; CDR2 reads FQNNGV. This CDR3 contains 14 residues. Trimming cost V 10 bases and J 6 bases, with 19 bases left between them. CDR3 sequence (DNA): TGTGCCAACAGTTACGGCCCTACGTCAAACACCATATATTTT. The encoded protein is CANSYGPTSNTIYF.

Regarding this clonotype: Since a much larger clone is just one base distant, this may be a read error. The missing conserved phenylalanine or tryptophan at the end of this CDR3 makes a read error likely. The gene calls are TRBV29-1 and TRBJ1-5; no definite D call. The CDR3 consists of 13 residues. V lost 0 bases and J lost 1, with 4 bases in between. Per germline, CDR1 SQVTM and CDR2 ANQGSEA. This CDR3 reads CSVEEDSNQPQHS. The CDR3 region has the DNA TGCAGCGTTGAAGAGGACAGCAATCAGCCCCAGCATTCT.

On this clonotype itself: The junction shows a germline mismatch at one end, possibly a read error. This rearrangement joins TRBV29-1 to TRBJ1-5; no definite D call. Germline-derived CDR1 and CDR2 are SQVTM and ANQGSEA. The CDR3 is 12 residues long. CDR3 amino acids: CSAADGDQPQLF. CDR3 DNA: TGCAGCGCCGCGGACGGCGATCAGCCCCAGCTTTTT.

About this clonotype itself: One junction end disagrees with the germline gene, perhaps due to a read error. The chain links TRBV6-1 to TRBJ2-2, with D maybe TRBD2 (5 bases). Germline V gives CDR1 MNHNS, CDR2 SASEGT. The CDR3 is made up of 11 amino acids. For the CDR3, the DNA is TGTGCCAACAGTGCCGTCGGGGAGCTGTCTTTT. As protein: CANSAVGELSF.

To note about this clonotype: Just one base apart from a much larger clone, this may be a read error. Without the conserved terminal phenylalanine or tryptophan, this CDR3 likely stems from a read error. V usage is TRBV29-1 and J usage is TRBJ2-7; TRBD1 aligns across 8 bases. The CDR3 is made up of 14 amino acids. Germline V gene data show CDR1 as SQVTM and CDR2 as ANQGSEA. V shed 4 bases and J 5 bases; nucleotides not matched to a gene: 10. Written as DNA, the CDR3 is TGCAGCGTTGGTATTGGACAGGGTGTCCACGAGCAGTACTGC. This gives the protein CSVGIGQGVHEQYC.